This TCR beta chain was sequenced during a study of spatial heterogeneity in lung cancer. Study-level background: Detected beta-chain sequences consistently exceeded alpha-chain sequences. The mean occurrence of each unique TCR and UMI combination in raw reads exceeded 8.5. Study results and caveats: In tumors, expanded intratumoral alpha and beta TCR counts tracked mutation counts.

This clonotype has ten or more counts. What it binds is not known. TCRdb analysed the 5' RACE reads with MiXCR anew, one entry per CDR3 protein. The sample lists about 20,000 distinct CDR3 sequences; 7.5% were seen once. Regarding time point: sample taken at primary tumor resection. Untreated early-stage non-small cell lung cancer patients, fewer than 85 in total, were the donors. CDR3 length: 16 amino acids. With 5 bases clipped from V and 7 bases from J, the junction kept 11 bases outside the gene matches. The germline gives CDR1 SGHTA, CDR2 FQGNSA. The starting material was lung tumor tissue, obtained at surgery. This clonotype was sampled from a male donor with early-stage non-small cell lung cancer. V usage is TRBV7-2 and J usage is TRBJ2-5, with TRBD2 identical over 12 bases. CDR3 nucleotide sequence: TGTGCCAGCAGCCAGACTAGCGGGGGCGTAAAAGGGACCCAGTACTTC. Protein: CASSQTSGGVKGTQYF.